The 30 T cell receptor beta chains below come from one sample, sequenced in a study of identifying expanded T cells in peripheral blood. The protocol was immunoSEQ multiplex PCR, while the TCRdb copy is restricted to in-frame clones and leaves out a portion. The data contain about 58,000 clones, around nine tenths of them seen just once; the ten biggest clones take up 3.5% to 4.5%. The specimen sequenced was blood. These receptors were obtained from a person aged 18-70 years in good health.

The chain recombines TRBV5-1 with TRBJ1-2, with D perhaps matching TRBD1 (5 bases). CDR3 length: 15 residues. Trimming cost V 0 bases and J 3 bases, with 12 bases left between them. Looked up from germline, CDR1 is SGHRS and CDR2 is YFSETQ. In DNA, the CDR3 is TGCGCCAGCAGCTTGGTCACAGCGGGGGACTATGGCTACACCTTC. Its translation is CASSLVTAGDYGYTF.

V is TRBV27 and J is TRBJ1-1, with D possibly matching TRBD1 (5 bases). Germline loops: CDR1 MNHEY, CDR2 SMNVEV (reference sequence). This CDR3 contains 12 residues. V was trimmed by 3 bases and J by 5 bases, leaving 7 bases between them. The CDR3 here is CASSFRGTEAFF. The CDR3 bases are TGTGCCAGCAGTTTTCGGGGGACTGAAGCTTTCTTT.

This chain connects TRBV27 to TRBJ1-1, with D uncertain. V lost 7 bases, J lost 7 bases, and 16 bases lay in between. The germline V gene has CDR1 MNHEY and CDR2 SMNVEV (reference sequence). This CDR3 is 13 amino acids long. CDR3 sequence: CASNGPAPNEAFF. CDR3 nucleotide sequence: TGTGCCAGCAATGGGCCAGCCCCGAATGAAGCTTTCTTT.

The chain uses TRBV9 and TRBJ2-1; 7 bases agree with TRBD2. After removal of 3 bases from V and 8 bases from J, the junction contained 17 bases not matched to a gene. Germline-derived CDR1 and CDR2 are SGDLS and YYNGEE. This CDR3 has 17 residues. The CDR3 bases are TGTGCCAGCAGCGGGCCTCAAAGCGGGAAAAGATACGATGAGCAGTTCTTC. It is translated as CASSGPQSGKRYDEQFF.

This clone was detected once. The rearrangement joins TRBV2 to TRBJ2-7, with unresolved D. The germline V gene encodes CDR1 SNHLY and CDR2 FYNNEI. The V gene lost 6 bases and the J gene lost 0 bases, with 12 bases spanning the gap. There are 14 residues in the CDR3. This CDR3 is CASRAELSSYEQYF. The CDR3 DNA reads as TGTGCCAGCAGAGCCGAATTGAGCTCCTACGAGCAGTACTTC.

V and J are TRBV27 and TRBJ1-2; TRBD1 might be the D (6 bases). V was cut by 2 bases and J by 4 bases, with 17 bases left in between. Germline CDR1 MNHEY, CDR2 SMNVEV (reference sequence). This CDR3 spans 16 amino acids. The CDR3 DNA follows: TGTGCCAGCAGTTTAAAAGGGGGAGTTCACCCCTATGGCTACACCTTC. It specifies CASSLKGGVHPYGYTF.

V is TRBV7-2 and J is TRBJ2-7; D is perhaps TRBD1 (5 bases). The CDR3 loop spans 15 amino acids. Germline CDR1 SGHTA, CDR2 FQGNSA. V was shortened by 5 bases and J by 4 bases, with 18 bases between the two germline ends. CDR3 DNA sequence: TGTGCCAGCAGCCCTCCGTCCAGGGCTGGGTACGAGCAGTACTTC. Amino acid sequence: CASSPPSRAGYEQYF.

The chain carries TRBV4-2 and TRBJ2-7; D is tentatively TRBD1 or TRBD2 (5 bases each). V lost 1 base and J 5 bases, leaving 6 bases between the germline ends. The CDR3 sequence is 12 residues long. CDR1 is LGHNA, CDR2 YNFKEQ, per germline. The CDR3 DNA sequence: TGTGCCAGCAGCCAAGTGGGGGACGAGCAGTACTTC. This gives the protein CASSQVGDEQYF.

V gene TRBV5-1 combines with J gene TRBJ2-5, with D perhaps TRBD2 (5 bases). Germline assignment: CDR1 SGHRS and CDR2 YFSETQ. V was pared by 4 bases and J by 4 bases, with 11 bases between. CDR3 length: 13 amino acids. The CDR3 sequence is CASSASPPETQYF. CDR3 bases: TGCGCCAGCAGCGCTAGCCCCCCAGAGACCCAGTACTTC. The full variable domain, rest sourced from reference TRBV5-1 and TRBJ2-5, is KAGVTQTPRYLIKTRGQQVTLSCSPISGHRSVSWYQQTPGQGLQFLFEYFSETQRNKGNFPGRFSGRQFSNSRSEMNVSTLELGDSALYLCASSASPPETQYFGPGTRLLVL.

V usage is TRBV19 and J usage is TRBJ2-1; D is unclear. Germline-derived CDR1 and CDR2 are LNHDA and SQIVND (reference sequence). Trimming cost V 7 bases and J 4 bases, with 14 bases left between them. The CDR3 runs 14 residues. CDR3 amino acids: CASTRTREYNEQFF. The CDR3 DNA reads TGTGCCAGTACAAGGACGCGAGAATACAATGAGCAGTTCTTC. The whole variable domain, remainder taken from reference TRBV19 and TRBJ2-1, is DGGITQSPKYLFRKEGQNVTLSCEQNLNHDAMYWYRQDPGQGLRLIYYSQIVNDFQKGDIAEGYSVSREKKESFPLTVTSAQKNPTAFYLCASTRTREYNEQFFGPGTRLTVL.

The chain is built from TRBV4-2 and TRBJ1-2; weak D call: TRBD1 (5 bases). Germline CDR1 is LGHNA and CDR2 is YNFKEQ. Deletions cut 1 base from V and 4 bases from J, with 19 bases between. The CDR3 spans 17 residues. Here the CDR3 DNA reads TGTGCCAGCAGCCAAGTTTCGTCGGCCCCAGGGTCCTATGGCTACACCTTC. It is translated as CASSQVSSAPGSYGYTF.

This sequence joins TRBV4-3 and TRBJ2-3; TRBD2 might be the D (8 bases). The CDR3 runs 16 residues. CDR1 is LGHNA, CDR2 YSLEER, per germline. V gave up 4 bases and J gave up 6 bases, with 20 bases separating them. In nucleotides, the CDR3 is TGCGCCAGCAGCCTAGCTTCGGGAGGGGGCGCGGATACGCAGTATTTT. As protein: CASSLASGGGADTQYF.

The chain employs TRBV28 and TRBJ1-1; the D gene is possibly TRBD1 (5 bases). From germline, CDR1 is MDHEN and CDR2 SYDVKM. Trimming stripped 10 bases from V and 2 bases from J, with 17 bases between. The CDR3 contains 14 residues. CDR3 nucleotide sequence: TGTGCCATCAGGGTTGGTGGGGCAAACACTGAAGCTTTCTTT. It encodes CAIRVGGANTEAFF. Combining the CDR3 with reference TRBV28 and TRBJ1-1 gives the whole variable domain DVKVTQSSRYLVKRTGEKVFLECVQDMDHENMFWYRQDPGLGLRLIYFSYDVKMKEKGDIPEGYSVSREKKERFSLILESASTNQTSMYLCAIRVGGANTEAFFGQGTRLTVV.

The chain joins TRBV27 to TRBJ1-1; weak D call: TRBD1 (5 bases). Germline V gene data show CDR1 as MNHEY and CDR2 as SMNVEV (reference sequence). Trimming removed 6 bases at V and 1 base at J, with 9 bases between. The CDR3 is made up of 13 amino acids. The CDR3 protein is CASRPTGNTEAFF. In nucleotides, the CDR3 is TGTGCCAGCAGACCTACAGGGAACACTGAAGCTTTCTTT.

The chain couples TRBV30 to TRBJ1-2; D unresolved. The CDR3 is 14 residues long. From germline, CDR1 is GTSNPN and CDR2 SVGIG (reference sequence). V gave up 0 bases and J gave up 5 bases, with 13 bases separating them. CDR3 loop: CAWSVSGMRYGYTF. The CDR3 DNA sequence: TGTGCCTGGAGTGTTTCCGGGATGCGGTATGGCTACACCTTC.

This chain joins TRBV2 and TRBJ2-7; 15 bases are shared with TRBD2. Germline assignment: CDR1 SNHLY and CDR2 FYNNEI. There are 18 residues in the CDR3. The V segment lost 3 bases and the J segment 5 bases; nucleotides outside the gene matches: 11. CDR3 coding DNA: TGTGCCAGCAGTGATTTTAGGACTAGCGGGAGGGCGAGGAACGAGCAGTACTTC. It codes for CASSDFRTSGRARNEQYF.

The V gene is TRBV5-1, the J gene TRBJ2-1, with TRBD1 matching 9 bases. Germline loops: CDR1 SGHRS, CDR2 YFSETQ. This CDR3 spans 16 amino acids. The J segment lost 4 bases and the V segment lost 4 bases, leaving 9 bases of the junction unmatched. The chain's CDR3 is CASSGPGQGFYNEQFF. The CDR3 bases are TGCGCCAGCAGCGGGCCGGGACAGGGTTTTTACAATGAGCAGTTCTTC.

The chain recombines TRBV25-1 with TRBJ2-1; 9 bases match TRBD2. The germline V gene has CDR1 MGHDK and CDR2 SYGVNS. Trimming at V came to 2 bases and at J to 3 bases, leaving 5 bases not matched to a gene. The CDR3 is made up of 16 amino acids. CDR3 residues: CASSESGRTNYNEQFF. In DNA form, the CDR3 reads TGTGCCAGCAGTGAAAGCGGGAGGACAAACTACAATGAGCAGTTCTTC. The full variable domain, completed using reference TRBV25-1 and TRBJ2-1, is EADIYQTPRYLVIGTGKKITLECSQTMGHDKMYWYQQDPGMELHLIHYSYGVNSTEKGDLSSESTVSRIRTEHFPLTLESARPSHTSQYLCASSESGRTNYNEQFFGPGTRLTVL.

The chain joins TRBV4-3 to TRBJ1-4; 9 positions agree with TRBD1. The CDR3 runs to 17 residues. The V segment lost 0 bases and the J segment 4 bases; nucleotides outside the gene matches: 6. The V gene's germline CDR1 is LGHNA and CDR2 YSLEER. The CDR3, as DNA: TGCGCCAGCAGCCAAGAGGGTCCGGGACAGGGTAATGAAAAACTGTTTTTT. This gives the protein CASSQEGPGQGNEKLFF.

The CDR3 DNA is TGTGCCAGCAGCTTAGGACTGGCCACAGATACGCAGTATTTT. This translates into CASSLGLATDTQYF. V gene TRBV11-1 combines with J gene TRBJ2-3; D is unclear. V was cut by 1 base and J by 2 bases, with 7 bases left in between. This CDR3 contains 14 residues. Germline assignment: CDR1 SGHAT and CDR2 FQDESV (reference sequence).

This chain joins TRBV11-2 and TRBJ2-1, with D possibly matching TRBD1 (6 bases). V was clipped by 1 base and J by 9 bases, with 13 bases between them. CDR1 is SGHAT and CDR2 is FQNNGV in the germline V gene. CDR3 length equals 14 residues. The CDR3 DNA is TGTGCCAGCAGCTTAGTAGCGACAGGAGGTGAGCAGTTCTTC. This codes for CASSLVATGGEQFF.

V gene TRBV6-5 combines with J gene TRBJ1-1, with TRBD1 identical over 9 bases. The CDR3 runs 13 residues. Germline CDR1 and CDR2: MNHEY and SVGAGI. V was clipped by 8 bases and J by 3 bases; unmatched bases: 4. CDR3 sequence reads: CASRQGGYTEAFF. The CDR3, as DNA: TGTGCCAGCCGACAGGGGGGATACACTGAAGCTTTCTTT.

This chain connects TRBV11-2 to TRBJ2-1, with TRBD2 matching over 7 bases. Unmatched junction bases numbered 12, after V lost 5 bases and J lost 5 bases. CDR1 and CDR2 from the germline V gene are SGHAT and FQNNGV. The CDR3 sequence is 16 residues long. The CDR3 is CASSPPRAGVHNEQFF. The CDR3 DNA sequence: TGTGCCAGCAGCCCTCCTAGGGCGGGGGTCCACAATGAGCAGTTCTTC.

The gene calls are TRBV7-9 and TRBJ2-7; 8 positions match TRBD2. This CDR3 is built from 14 residues. With V trimmed by 1 base and J by 3 bases, 2 bases remained unmatched. CDR1 is SEHNR and CDR2 is FQNEAQ in the germline V gene (reference sequence). CDR3 DNA sequence: TGTGCCAGCAGCTTAGATCTAGCGGGCTACGAGCAGTACTTC. It yields the protein CASSLDLAGYEQYF.

This chain connects TRBV5-1 to TRBJ2-3; 14 positions agree with TRBD2. V dropped 4 bases and J dropped 2; count of bases not matched to a gene: 6. The germline V gene has CDR1 SGHRS and CDR2 YFSETQ. CDR3 length: 17 amino acids. CDR3 in amino acids: CASSTRLAGGNTDTQYF. CDR3 coding DNA: TGCGCCAGCAGCACGAGACTAGCGGGAGGGAACACAGATACGCAGTATTTT.

V usage is TRBV5-6 and J usage is TRBJ2-7; tentatively, D is TRBD1 (5 bases). The germline V gene has CDR1 SGHDT and CDR2 YYEEEE. This CDR3 spans 14 amino acids. Trimming pared 3 bases from V and 4 bases from J, leaving 14 bases between. The CDR3 DNA sequence: TGTGCCAGCAGCTCCGCTAGGGGCTGGTACGAGCAGTACTTC. Residues: CASSSARGWYEQYF.

The chain combines TRBV30 with TRBJ1-5, with a weak D call TRBD1 (5 bases). The CDR3 contains 14 residues. The germline CDR1 and CDR2 sequences are GTSNPN and SVGIG (reference sequence). The V end was cut by 3 bases, the J end by 2 bases, with 11 bases between. This chain's CDR3 is CAWSAGTRNQPQHF. The CDR3 coding sequence is TGTGCCTGGAGCGCCGGGACTCGCAATCAGCCCCAGCATTTT.

The chain uses TRBV7-2 and TRBJ2-1, with D tentatively TRBD1 (6 bases). In germline, CDR1 is SGHTA, CDR2 FQGNSA. This CDR3 is 15 amino acids long. V lost 1 base to trimming and J lost 4 bases, with 11 bases between them. The DNA for the CDR3 is TGTGCCAGCAGCTTAGTGGACAGTCTATACAATGAGCAGTTCTTC. Residues: CASSLVDSLYNEQFF.

The chain employs TRBV30 and TRBJ2-3; TRBD2 might be the D (5 bases). Per the germline V gene, CDR1 is GTSNPN and CDR2 is SVGIG (reference sequence). The germline V and J ends were trimmed by 1 base and 2 bases, with 10 bases remaining between them. CDR3 length: 14 residues. CDR3: CAWSDNLATDTQYF. The CDR3 DNA reads as TGTGCCTGGAGTGACAACCTAGCCACAGATACGCAGTATTTT.

V and J are TRBV5-1 and TRBJ1-1; tentatively, D is TRBD1 (5 bases). The CDR3 consists of 13 residues. V dropped 7 bases and J dropped 1 base, with 11 bases sitting between them. Per germline, CDR1 SGHRS and CDR2 YFSETQ. CDR3 protein: CASSDRENTEAFF. The CDR3 nucleotides read TGCGCCAGCTCAGACAGAGAGAACACTGAAGCTTTCTTT.